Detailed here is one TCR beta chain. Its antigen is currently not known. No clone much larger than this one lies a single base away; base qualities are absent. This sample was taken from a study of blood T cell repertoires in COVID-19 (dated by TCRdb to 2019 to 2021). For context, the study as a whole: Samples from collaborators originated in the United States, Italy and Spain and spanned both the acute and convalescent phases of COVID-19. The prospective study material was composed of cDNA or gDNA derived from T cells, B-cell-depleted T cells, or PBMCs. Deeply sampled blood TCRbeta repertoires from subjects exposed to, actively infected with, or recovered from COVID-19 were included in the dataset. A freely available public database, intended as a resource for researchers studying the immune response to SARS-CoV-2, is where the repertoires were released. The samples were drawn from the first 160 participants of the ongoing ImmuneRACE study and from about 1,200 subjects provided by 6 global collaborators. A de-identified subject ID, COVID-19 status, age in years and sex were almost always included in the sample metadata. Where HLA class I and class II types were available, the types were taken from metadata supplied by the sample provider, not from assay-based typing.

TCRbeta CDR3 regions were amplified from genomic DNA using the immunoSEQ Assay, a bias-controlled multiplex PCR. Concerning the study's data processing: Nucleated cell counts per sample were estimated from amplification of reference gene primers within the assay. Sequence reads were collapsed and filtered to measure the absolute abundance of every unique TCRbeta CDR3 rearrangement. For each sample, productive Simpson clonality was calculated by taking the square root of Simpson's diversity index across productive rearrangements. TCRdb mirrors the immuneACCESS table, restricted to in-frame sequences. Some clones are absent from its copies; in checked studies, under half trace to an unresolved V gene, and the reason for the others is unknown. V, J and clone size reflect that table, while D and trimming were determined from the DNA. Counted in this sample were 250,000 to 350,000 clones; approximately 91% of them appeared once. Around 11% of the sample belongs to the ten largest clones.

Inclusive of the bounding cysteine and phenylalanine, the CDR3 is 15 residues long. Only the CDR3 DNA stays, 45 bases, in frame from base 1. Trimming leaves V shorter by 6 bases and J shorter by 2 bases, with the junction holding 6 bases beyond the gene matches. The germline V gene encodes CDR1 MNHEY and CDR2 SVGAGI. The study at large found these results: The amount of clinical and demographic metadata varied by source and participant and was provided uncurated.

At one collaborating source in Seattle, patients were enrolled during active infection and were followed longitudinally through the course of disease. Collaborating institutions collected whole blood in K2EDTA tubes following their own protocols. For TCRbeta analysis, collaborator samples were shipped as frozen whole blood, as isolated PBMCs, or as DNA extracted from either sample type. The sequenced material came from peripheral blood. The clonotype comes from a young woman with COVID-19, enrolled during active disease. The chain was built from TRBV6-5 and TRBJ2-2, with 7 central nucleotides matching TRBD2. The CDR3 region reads CASRAGLINTGELFF. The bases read TGTGCCAGCAGGGCGGGACTAATCAACACCGGGGAGCTGTTTTTT.